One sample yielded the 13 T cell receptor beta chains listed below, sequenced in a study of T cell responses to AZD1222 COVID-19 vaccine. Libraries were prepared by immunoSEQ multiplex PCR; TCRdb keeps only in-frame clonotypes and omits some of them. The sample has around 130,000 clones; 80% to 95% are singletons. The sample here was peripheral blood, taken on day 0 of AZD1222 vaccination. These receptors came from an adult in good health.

This CDR3 is CASSSLASNEQFF. The CDR3 coding sequence is TGTGCCAGCAGCTCCCTGGCCAGCAATGAGCAGTTCTTC. This chain joins TRBV7-9 and TRBJ2-1, with D uncertain. The V end lost 4 bases, the J end lost 6 bases, and 10 bases lay between the germline ends. The V gene's germline CDR1 is SEHNR and CDR2 FQNEAQ (reference sequence). The CDR3 runs to 13 residues.

The DNA for the CDR3 is TGTGCCAGCAGCTTAGGTGGGGCGAACACTGAAGCTTTCTTT. Translation gives CASSLGGANTEAFF. The V and J genes are TRBV6-5 and TRBJ1-1, with D perhaps TRBD1 (5 bases). The length of the CDR3 is 14 residues. Per the germline V gene, CDR1 is MNHEY and CDR2 is SVGAGI. Trimming pared 6 bases from V and 1 base from J, leaving 12 bases between.

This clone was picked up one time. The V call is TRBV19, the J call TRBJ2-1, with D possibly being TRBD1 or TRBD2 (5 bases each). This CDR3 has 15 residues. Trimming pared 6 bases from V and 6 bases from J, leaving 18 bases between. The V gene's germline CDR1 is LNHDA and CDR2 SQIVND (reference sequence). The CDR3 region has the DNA TGTGCCAGTAGCCAAGAGGGCAGGGTAGGCAATGAGCAGTTCTTC. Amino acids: CASSQEGRVGNEQFF.

The CDR3 loop is CASSLGPLTEAFF. The CDR3 nucleotides are TGTGCCAGCAGTTTAGGTCCCCTGACTGAAGCTTTCTTT. The rearrangement uses TRBV12-3 or TRBV12-4 and TRBJ1-1; unclear D gene. With 1 base removed from V and 5 bases from J, the gap between germline ends came to 8 bases. This CDR3 region has 13 residues.

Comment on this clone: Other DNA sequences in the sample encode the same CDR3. The CDR3 sequence is CASSQGTGNQPQHF. For the CDR3, the DNA is TGTGCCAGCAGCCAAGGGACAGGCAATCAGCCCCAGCATTTT. This chain joins TRBV3-1 (or the pseudogene TRBV3-2) and TRBJ1-5, with D possibly TRBD1 on 6 matching bases. The CDR3 totals 14 residues. Germline V gene data show CDR1 as LGHDT and CDR2 as YNNKEL (reference sequence). Trimming stripped 1 base from V and 2 bases from J, with 6 bases between.

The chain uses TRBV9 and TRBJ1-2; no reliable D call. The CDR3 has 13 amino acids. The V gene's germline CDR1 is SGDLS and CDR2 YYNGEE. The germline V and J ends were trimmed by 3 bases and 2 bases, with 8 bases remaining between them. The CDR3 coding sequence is TGTGCCAGCAGCGGTGGTTGGAACTATGGCTACACCTTC. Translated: CASSGGWNYGYTF.

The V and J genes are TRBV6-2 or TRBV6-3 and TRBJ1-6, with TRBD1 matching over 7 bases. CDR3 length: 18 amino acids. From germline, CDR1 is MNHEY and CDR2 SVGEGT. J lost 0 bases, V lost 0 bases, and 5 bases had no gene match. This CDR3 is CASSYSGGPSSYNSPLHF. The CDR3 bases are TGTGCCAGCAGTTACTCAGGGGGCCCAAGCTCCTATAATTCACCCCTCCACTTT.

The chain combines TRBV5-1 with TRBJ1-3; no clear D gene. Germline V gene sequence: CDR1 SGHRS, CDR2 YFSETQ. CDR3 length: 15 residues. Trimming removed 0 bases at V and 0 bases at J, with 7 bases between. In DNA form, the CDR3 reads TGCGCCAGCAGCTTGGCCTCCTCCTCTGGAAACACCATATATTTT. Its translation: CASSLASSSGNTIYF.

CDR3 amino acids: CASSLGGGQPQHF. The CDR3 bases are TGTGCCAGCAGCTTGGGAGGCGGTCAGCCCCAGCATTTT. The chain uses TRBV5-6 and TRBJ1-5; D call uncertain. Germline CDR1 SGHDT, CDR2 YYEEEE. The CDR3 covers 13 residues. V dropped 0 bases and J dropped 6 bases, with 7 bases sitting between them.

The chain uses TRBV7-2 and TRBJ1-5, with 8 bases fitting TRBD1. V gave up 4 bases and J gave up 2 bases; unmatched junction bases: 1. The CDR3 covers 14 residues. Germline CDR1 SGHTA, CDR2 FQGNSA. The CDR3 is CASSSDRGNQPQHF. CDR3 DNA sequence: TGTGCCAGCAGCTCGGACAGGGGCAATCAGCCCCAGCATTTT.

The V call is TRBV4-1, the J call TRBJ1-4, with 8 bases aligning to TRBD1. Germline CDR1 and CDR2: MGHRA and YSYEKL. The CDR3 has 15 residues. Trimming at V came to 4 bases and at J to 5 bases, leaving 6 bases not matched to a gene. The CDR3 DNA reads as TGCGCCAGCAGCCCGGACAGGGTCCAGAATGAAAAACTGTTTTTT. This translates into CASSPDRVQNEKLFF.

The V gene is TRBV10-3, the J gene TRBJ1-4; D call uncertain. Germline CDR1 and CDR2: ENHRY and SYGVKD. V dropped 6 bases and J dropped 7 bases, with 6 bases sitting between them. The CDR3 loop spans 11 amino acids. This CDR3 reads CAISDGEKLFF. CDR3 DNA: TGTGCCATCAGCGATGGTGAAAAACTGTTTTTT.

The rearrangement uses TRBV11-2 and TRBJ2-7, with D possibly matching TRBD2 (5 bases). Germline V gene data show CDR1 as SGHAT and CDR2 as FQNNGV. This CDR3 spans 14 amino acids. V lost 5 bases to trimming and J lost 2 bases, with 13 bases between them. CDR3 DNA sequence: TGTGCCAGCAGCGACCTAAGGAGGACCTACGAGCAGTACTTC. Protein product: CASSDLRRTYEQYF. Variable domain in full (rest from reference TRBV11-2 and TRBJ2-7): EAGVAQSPRYKIIEKRQSVAFWCNPISGHATLYWYQQILGQGPKLLIQFQNNGVVDDSQLPKDRFSAERLKGVDSTLKIQPAKLEDSAVYLCASSDLRRTYEQYFGPGTRLTVT.